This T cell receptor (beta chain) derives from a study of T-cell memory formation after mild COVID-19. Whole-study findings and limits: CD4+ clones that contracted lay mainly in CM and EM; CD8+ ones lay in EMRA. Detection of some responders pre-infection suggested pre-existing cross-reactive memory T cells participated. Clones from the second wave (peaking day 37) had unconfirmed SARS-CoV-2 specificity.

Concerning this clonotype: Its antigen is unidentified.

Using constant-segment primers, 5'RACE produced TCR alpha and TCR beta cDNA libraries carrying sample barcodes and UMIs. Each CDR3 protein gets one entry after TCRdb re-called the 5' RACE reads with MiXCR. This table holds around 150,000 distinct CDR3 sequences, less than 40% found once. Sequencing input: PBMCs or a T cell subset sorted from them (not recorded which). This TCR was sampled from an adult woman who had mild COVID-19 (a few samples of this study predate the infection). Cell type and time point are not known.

This CDR3 reads CSVEIGQGPTGELFF. The CDR3 nucleotides are TGCAGCGTTGAAATAGGACAGGGGCCCACCGGGGAGCTGTTTTTT. V is TRBV29-1 and J is TRBJ2-2, with TRBD1 matching over 9 bases. This CDR3 region has 15 residues. Germline CDR1 is SQVTM and CDR2 is ANQGSEA. V gave up 2 bases and J gave up 4 bases; unmatched junction bases: 5.